A single sample is the source of the 27 T cell receptor beta chains below, sequenced in a study of blood T cells in healthy people across ages (dated by TCRdb to between 2014 and 2017). Receptors were amplified or captured by 5' RACE. TCRdb lists the instrument as Illumina HiSeq 2500. A second PCR of roughly 7 to 11 cycles was performed with a sample-barcoded 5' primer and a J-beta primer mix. Using fastp at Q25 and MiXCR, TCRdb reprocessed the public reads and kept productive beta chains. Each record represents a unique CDR3 protein, reported with the most common genes and DNA among its rows. The sample profile shows hundreds of thousands of distinct CDR3 sequences; around 34% of them were found once. The top ten clonotypes cover 10% to 15% of the sample. The sample consisted of blood. All receptors come from a man between 18 and 35 years old in good health.

This clonotype was recorded at least ten times. The CDR3, as DNA: TGTGCCAGCAGCCAAGGGGACTACGAGCAGTACTTC. This translates into CASSQGDYEQYF. The chain carries TRBV3-1 and TRBJ2-7, with D unresolved. V was cut by 1 base and J by 3 bases, with 4 bases left in between. The CDR3 is 12 residues long. Germline V CDR1 and CDR2: LGHDT, YNNKEL (reference sequence).

This clonotype turned up a few times. This rearrangement joins TRBV6-2 or TRBV6-3 to TRBJ1-1; no reliable D call. Germline V gives CDR1 MNHEY, CDR2 SVGEGT. Trimming took off 2 bases at V and 0 bases at J, with 7 bases between the two ends. This CDR3 is 14 amino acids long. The CDR3 loop reads CASSYGVLNTEAFF. DNA of the CDR3: TGTGCCAGCAGTTACGGAGTCTTGAACACTGAAGCTTTCTTT.

The chain couples TRBV12-3 or TRBV12-4 to TRBJ2-7; D is tentatively TRBD1 or TRBD2 (5 bases each). This CDR3 is 15 amino acids long. Trimming cost V 5 bases and J 3 bases, with 17 bases left between them. CDR3 loop: CASSPSGGLNYEQYF. CDR3 sequence (DNA): TGTGCCAGCAGTCCGAGTGGGGGTCTTAACTACGAGCAGTACTTC.

In nucleotides, the CDR3 is TGTGCCAGCAGTGATGGGTTAGCGGAAGAAATCTACGAGCAGTACTTC. The encoded protein is CASSDGLAEEIYEQYF. The V call is TRBV2, the J call TRBJ2-7, with a weak D call TRBD2 (6 bases). This CDR3 spans 16 amino acids. Germline lookup yields CDR1 SNHLY and CDR2 FYNNEI. Trimming took off 3 bases at V and 3 bases at J, with 18 bases between the two ends.

Note on this clonotype: The junction and the germline gene differ at one end; a read error may be behind it. The chain links TRBV7-2 to TRBJ1-5; TRBD1 matches at 8 bases. Germline assignment: CDR1 SGHTA and CDR2 FQGNSA. The CDR3 covers 16 residues. The CDR3 spells CVSSLVPGQGNQPQHF. The CDR3 nucleotides read TGTGTCAGCAGCTTAGTTCCGGGACAGGGCAATCAGCCCCAGCATTTT.

This clonotype occurred a few times. The chain joins TRBV6-6 to TRBJ1-6; D unresolved. The CDR3 length is 15 residues. Germline V gene sequence: CDR1 MNHNY, CDR2 SVGAGI (reference sequence). V shed 0 bases and J shed 6 bases, with 9 bases lying between them. CDR3 bases: TGTGCCAGCAGTTACTCGTCGGCTGTTAATTCACCCCTCCACTTT. Translation: CASSYSSAVNSPLHF.

This clonotype was picked up a small number of times. The genes are TRBV20-1 and TRBJ1-1; the D is unclear. The germline V gene encodes CDR1 DFQATT and CDR2 SNEGSKA (reference sequence). This CDR3 contains 11 residues. Trimming pared 3 bases from V and 5 bases from J, leaving 7 bases between. Here the CDR3 DNA reads TGCAGTGCTAGTATGGGGACTGAAGCTTTCTTT. The encoded protein is CSASMGTEAFF.

Regarding this clonotype: Given a much more abundant clone one base away, this may be a read error. V usage is TRBV12-3 or TRBV12-4 and J usage is TRBJ2-5, with D tentatively TRBD2 (6 bases). The CDR3 is made up of 14 amino acids. CDR3: CACSFEGRGETQYF. CDR3 DNA: TGTGCCTGCAGTTTTGAGGGGCGGGGAGAGACCCAGTACTTC.

J is TRBJ1-1 and V is TRBV7-3; 7 nucleotides line up with TRBD1. With V trimmed by 5 bases and J by 2 bases, 8 bases remained unmatched. CDR3 length equals 15 residues. Germline V gene sequence: CDR1 SGHTA, CDR2 FQGTGA. The CDR3 DNA reads as TGTGCCAGCAGCCAAACTGGGACAGCCAACACTGAAGCTTTCTTT. Its translation: CASSQTGTANTEAFF.

This clonotype has a handful of counts. A single base separates this from a much larger clone, so it may be a read error. The rearrangement links TRBV29-1 to TRBJ1-2; D is ambiguous. From germline, CDR1 is SQVTM and CDR2 ANQGSEA. The CDR3 consists of 17 residues. Trimming cost V 8 bases and J 0 bases, with 25 bases left between them. CDR3 in DNA: TGCAGCCCAAAGGATCTTTCGACGGGTATAGCTAACTATGGCTACACCTTC. It encodes CSPKDLSTGIANYGYTF.

This clonotype was counted only a few times. The chain has TRBV5-5 and TRBJ1-5; perhaps TRBD1 as D (5 bases). This CDR3 is 17 amino acids long. The V gene's germline CDR1 is SGHKS and CDR2 YYEKEE (reference sequence). V shed 4 bases and J shed 0 bases, with 17 bases lying between them. The CDR3 bases are TGTGCCAGCAGCCCCGATGGAGGGGCGTATAGCAATCAGCCCCAGCATTTT. It encodes CASSPDGGAYSNQPQHF.

This clonotype was recorded a few times. The chain is built from TRBV7-9 and TRBJ1-2; D ambiguous. Per the germline V gene, CDR1 is SEHNR and CDR2 is FQNEAQ (reference sequence). This CDR3 region has 11 residues. The ends were cut back, 5 bases at V and 10 bases at J, with 11 bases in the middle. DNA for the CDR3: TGTGCCAGCAGCCCCTCCCCGGACTACACCTTC. It translates to CASSPSPDYTF. Supplemented by reference TRBV7-9 and TRBJ1-2, the full variable domain reads DTGVSQNPRHKITKRGQNVTFRCDPISEHNRLYWYRQTLGQGPEFLTYFQNEAQLEKSRLLSDRFSAERPKGSFSTLEIQRTEQGDSAMYLCASSPSPDYTFGSGTRLTVV.

This clonotype was observed many times. The V and J genes are TRBV4-3 and TRBJ2-1, with TRBD2 matching over 13 bases. The ends lost 0 bases at V and 5 bases at J; junction bases unmatched: 7. CDR3 length: 18 residues. Germline V gene data show CDR1 as LGHNA and CDR2 as YSLEER. CDR3 coding DNA: TGCGCCAGCAGCCAAGATAGCTGGACTAGCGGGAGAAACAATGAGCAGTTCTTC. Protein: CASSQDSWTSGRNNEQFF.

This clonotype has just a few counts. Here the CDR3 reads CASSSSGTMNTEAFF. The CDR3 DNA reads TGTGCCAGCAGCTCGTCCGGGACAATGAACACTGAAGCTTTCTTT. V usage is TRBV11-1 and J usage is TRBJ1-1; D is possibly TRBD1 (6 bases). Germline V CDR1 and CDR2: SGHAT, FQDESV (reference sequence). The CDR3 spans 15 residues. V lost 4 bases and J lost 0, with 12 bases in between.

Only a few counts were recorded for this clonotype. The chain has TRBV29-1 and TRBJ1-1; D remains ambiguous. The germline V and J ends were trimmed by 4 bases and 5 bases, with 11 bases remaining between them. This CDR3 has 12 amino acids. Germline V gene data show CDR1 as SQVTM and CDR2 as ANQGSEA. CDR3 in DNA: TGCAGCGTTGGAGGAACGAAAACTGAAGCTTTCTTT. It is translated as CSVGGTKTEAFF.

The chain joins TRBV20-1 to TRBJ2-7, with 11 bases lining up with TRBD1. The CDR3 sequence is 15 residues long. Germline trimming cut 1 base from V and 2 bases from J; bases unmatched to any gene: 4. Germline V gene sequence: CDR1 DFQATT, CDR2 SNEGSKA (reference sequence). CDR3 sequence (DNA): TGCAGTGCTAGAGGAGGGACAGGGGGGACCTACGAGCAGTACTTC. Translating gives CSARGGTGGTYEQYF.

This chain uses TRBV11-2 with TRBJ2-3, with D possibly being TRBD1 or TRBD2 (5 bases each). The CDR3 length is 17 residues. Trimming cost V 1 base and J 6 bases, with 20 bases left between them. The germline V gene encodes CDR1 SGHAT and CDR2 FQNNGV. This CDR3 is CASSLVAGPVLADTQYF. As DNA, the CDR3 is TGTGCCAGCAGCTTAGTGGCAGGGCCGGTCTTAGCGGATACGCAGTATTTT.

The V and J genes are TRBV7-9 and TRBJ1-1, with unresolved D. The CDR3 runs 14 residues. The germline V gene has CDR1 SEHNR and CDR2 FQNEAQ (reference sequence). Trimming cost V 0 bases and J 8 bases, with 13 bases left between them. The CDR3 sequence: CASSLAGRLTEAFF. CDR3 nucleotide sequence: TGTGCCAGCAGCTTAGCCGGACGACTTACCGAAGCTTTCTTT.

This clonotype was detected ten times or more. The chain joins TRBV2 to TRBJ2-1, with 7 bases aligning to TRBD1. The CDR3 covers 13 residues. V dropped 8 bases and J dropped 3; count of bases not matched to a gene: 4. Germline CDR1 and CDR2: SNHLY and FYNNEI. CDR3 nucleotides: TGTGCCAGCTGCCGGGACAGCTACAATGAGCAGTTCTTC. As protein: CASCRDSYNEQFF.

This clonotype appeared a few times. The V call is TRBV20-1, the J call TRBJ2-7, with 7 bases aligning to TRBD1. J lost 7 bases, V lost 6 bases, and 12 bases had no gene match. This CDR3 comprises 13 residues. In germline, CDR1 is DFQATT, CDR2 SNEGSKA (reference sequence). The DNA of the CDR3 is TGCAGTGCCGTGGACAGGCTTCCTAGGGAGCAGTACTTC. This sequence encodes CSAVDRLPREQYF.

This clonotype occurred once. The germline gene is not matched at one end of the junction; a read error may be the cause. The chain has TRBV20-1 and TRBJ1-5; D is perhaps TRBD1 (6 bases). This CDR3 has 14 amino acids. Germline V gene lookup returns CDR1 DFQATT and CDR2 SNEGSKA (reference sequence). The CDR3 DNA follows: TGCAGTGCTACCCGGACAGCAAGAACTCAGCCCCAGAAATTT. Its translation: CSATRTARTQPQKF.

The rearrangement uses TRBV5-1 and TRBJ1-2, with D perhaps matching TRBD1 (5 bases). The CDR3 runs 13 residues. The V end lost 4 bases, the J end lost 7 bases, and 14 bases lay between the germline ends. Germline-derived CDR1 and CDR2 are SGHRS and YFSETQ. The DNA for the CDR3 is TGCGCCAGCAGCCCGGCTCAGGGAAGTGGCTACACCTTC. Encoded protein: CASSPAQGSGYTF.

Remarks on this clonotype: It may be a read error: a sequence one base away is much more abundant. The chain recombines TRBV11-1 with TRBJ1-2, with D possibly TRBD1 on 5 matching bases. There are 16 residues in the CDR3. Looked up from germline, CDR1 is SGHAT and CDR2 is FQDESV (reference sequence). The V gene lost 4 bases and the J gene lost 3 bases, with 18 bases spanning the gap. CDR3: CASSSDFQGTDYGYTF. CDR3 nucleotides: TGTGCCAGCAGCTCAGACTTCCAGGGAACCGACTATGGCTACACCTTC.

This clonotype was recorded only once. The rearrangement links TRBV7-9 to TRBJ1-6, with D possibly TRBD1 on 6 matching bases. CDR3 length: 16 residues. V was pared by 5 bases and J by 7 bases, with 18 bases between. Looked up from germline, CDR1 is SEHNR and CDR2 is FQNEAQ (reference sequence). For the CDR3, the DNA is TGTGCCAGCAGCCCACTACTTAGGGGGATGAATTCACCCCTCCACTTT. This encodes CASSPLLRGMNSPLHF.

There are a few counts of this clonotype. The chain is built from TRBV13 and TRBJ2-5; no firm D call. TRBJ2-7 explains the end of the DNA better; the J call may be wrong. This CDR3 comprises 12 residues. Germline CDR1 is PRHDT and CDR2 is FYEKMQ (reference sequence). CDR3 sequence: CASSLDNGEQYF. Written as DNA, the CDR3 is TGTGCCAGCAGCTTAGACAATGGCGAGCAGTACTTC.

V usage is TRBV4-2 and J usage is TRBJ2-3; D gene ambiguous. Germline assignment: CDR1 LGHNA and CDR2 YNFKEQ. Trimming left V 7 bases short and J 4 bases short, with 6 bases between. This CDR3 has 11 amino acids. Here the CDR3 DNA reads TGTGCCAGCATAGGTCCAGATACGCAGTATTTT. It encodes CASIGPDTQYF.

As to this clonotype: One junction end does not reproduce the germline sequence, and a read error may be involved. The rearrangement uses TRBV3-1 and TRBJ2-7; no firm D call. The V gene's germline CDR1 is LGHDT and CDR2 YNNKEL (reference sequence). The CDR3 contains 14 residues. Here the CDR3 reads CACSQDLNSYEQYF. The CDR3 region has the DNA TGTGCCTGCAGCCAAGATCTCAATTCCTACGAGCAGTACTTC.